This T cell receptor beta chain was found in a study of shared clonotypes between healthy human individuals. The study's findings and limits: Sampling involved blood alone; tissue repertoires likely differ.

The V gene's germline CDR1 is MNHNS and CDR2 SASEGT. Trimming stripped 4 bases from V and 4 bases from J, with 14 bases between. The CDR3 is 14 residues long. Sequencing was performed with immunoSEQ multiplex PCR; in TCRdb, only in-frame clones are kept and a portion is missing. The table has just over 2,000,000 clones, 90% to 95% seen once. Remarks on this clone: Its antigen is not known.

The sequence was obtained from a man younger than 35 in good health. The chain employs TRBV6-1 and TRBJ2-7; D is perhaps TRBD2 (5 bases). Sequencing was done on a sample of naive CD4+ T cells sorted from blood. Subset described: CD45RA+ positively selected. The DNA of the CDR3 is TGTGCCAGCAGTGTGCGAGAGGGCCCTTACGAGCAGTACTTC. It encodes CASSVREGPYEQYF.